The 8 T cell receptor beta chains below were found in one sample sequenced in a study of technical replicates of blood from a few donors. The data were produced by immunoSEQ multiplex PCR, yet TCRdb's version contains in-frame clones alone and is incomplete. The repertoire holds over 85,000 clones, with about 95% as singletons. Sequenced input: T cells isolated from PBMCs. Source of these receptors: a human donor in good health.

As DNA, the CDR3 is TGTGCCAGTAGTGTGCGTCCGGGACAGGGGACTCAGCCCCAGCATTTT. This translates into CASSVRPGQGTQPQHF. The J gene is TRBJ1-5, the V gene TRBV19; 10 bases are shared with TRBD1. The V gene end was trimmed by 5 bases and the J gene end by 6 bases; junction bases not matched to a gene: 10. The CDR3 extends over 16 amino acids. Germline CDR1 is LNHDA and CDR2 is SQIVND (reference sequence).

V gene TRBV11-2 combines with J gene TRBJ2-1, with 7 positions matching TRBD2. V lost 2 bases and J lost 8; bases outside the gene matches: 12. This CDR3 comprises 16 residues. Germline V lookup: CDR1 SGHAT, CDR2 FQNNGV. The DNA for the CDR3 is TGTGCCAGCAGCTTAATCACGGGGAGGGCCGCCCATGAGCAGTTCTTC. It translates to CASSLITGRAAHEQFF.

V is TRBV6-6 and J is TRBJ2-4, with 11 positions matching TRBD2. The junction had 2 bases not matched to a gene; V was cut back by 8 bases and J by 8 bases. CDR1 is MNHNY, CDR2 SVGAGI, per germline (reference sequence). CDR3 length equals 12 residues. This CDR3 is CASLLAGDIQYF. CDR3 sequence (DNA): TGTGCCAGCCTACTAGCGGGGGACATTCAGTACTTC.

This clone was recorded a few times. Here the CDR3 reads CAWSVTSGYNEQFF. The CDR3 DNA sequence: TGTGCCTGGAGTGTGACTAGCGGGTACAATGAGCAGTTCTTC. The chain couples TRBV30 to TRBJ2-1; 10 bases agree with TRBD2. J was trimmed by 4 bases and V by 0 bases; bases with no gene match: 0. The V gene's germline CDR1 is GTSNPN and CDR2 SVGIG (reference sequence). This CDR3 has 14 amino acids. Filled out from reference TRBV30 and TRBJ2-1, the complete variable domain reads SQTIHQWPATLVQPVGSPLSLECTVEGTSNPNLYWYRQAAGRGLQLLFYSVGIGQISSEVPQNLSASRPQDRQFILSSKKLLLSDSGFYLCAWSVTSGYNEQFFGPGTRLTVL.

The rearrangement uses TRBV18 and TRBJ1-1; 7 nucleotides line up with TRBD1. Germline V gives CDR1 KGHSH, CDR2 LQKENI. V lost 3 bases and J lost 0; bases outside the gene matches: 4. The CDR3 covers 15 residues. This chain's CDR3 is CASSPIQGLNTEAFF. The CDR3 nucleotides are TGTGCCAGCTCACCGATACAGGGGTTGAACACTGAAGCTTTCTTT.

V is TRBV18 and J is TRBJ1-4, with 9 bases that match TRBD1. Trimming cost V 4 bases and J 8 bases; bases outside gene matches: 2. CDR3 length equals 13 residues. CDR1 and CDR2 from the germline V gene are KGHSH and LQKENI. CDR3 in DNA: TGTGCCAGCTCACGGGACAGGGAGGAAAAACTGTTTTTT. Translated, it gives CASSRDREEKLFF.

This sequence joins TRBV6-1 and TRBJ2-3, with D possibly being TRBD2 (5 bases). CDR3 size: 15 residues. With 7 bases removed from V and 3 bases from J, the gap between germline ends came to 17 bases. Germline assignment: CDR1 MNHNS and CDR2 SASEGT. The CDR3 sequence is CASNPRRVATDTQYF. Written as DNA, the CDR3 is TGTGCCAGCAACCCTCGGAGAGTAGCGACAGATACGCAGTATTTT.

The chain combines TRBV9 with TRBJ1-2; D ambiguous. This CDR3 spans 13 amino acids. The germline V gene encodes CDR1 SGDLS and CDR2 YYNGEE. The ends were cut back, 5 bases at V and 3 bases at J, with 11 bases in the middle. In nucleotides, the CDR3 is TGTGCCAGCAGTTCGGGAGGATACTATGGCTACACCTTC. This encodes CASSSGGYYGYTF.